Each of the 25 T cell receptor beta chains below was sequenced from the same sample in a study of OX40 agonist ivuxolimab in advanced cancers. Sequenced by immunoSEQ multiplex PCR; TCRdb stores in-frame clones only, minus some. The sample lists 25,000 to 30,000 clones, about 88% seen once, with about 19% in the top ten. The sample consisted of CD4+ or CD8+ T cells sorted from blood, taken in a trial of the OX40 agonist ivuxolimab. All receptors come from an adult with an advanced solid tumor such as melanoma, head and neck, liver or kidney cancer.

The J gene is TRBJ1-6, the V gene TRBV11-3, with 7 bases lining up with TRBD1. Germline CDR1 is SGHNT and CDR2 is YENEEA. The J segment lost 8 bases and the V segment lost 4 bases, leaving 8 bases of the junction unmatched. CDR3 length: 15 amino acids. The CDR3, as DNA: TGTGCCAGCAGCTCGCAGACAGGGTACGATTCACCCCTCCACTTT. Protein product: CASSSQTGYDSPLHF.

The chain is built from TRBV7-9 and TRBJ2-2; D is perhaps TRBD2 (6 bases). V was cut by 6 bases and J by 6 bases, with 14 bases left in between. There are 14 residues in the CDR3. The germline V gene encodes CDR1 SEHNR and CDR2 FQNEAQ (reference sequence). The CDR3 sequence is CASSPLTSSGELFF. The CDR3 DNA sequence: TGTGCCAGCAGTCCTCTCACTAGCTCCGGGGAGCTGTTTTTT.

The chain carries TRBV6-6 and TRBJ2-7; the D gene is possibly TRBD2 (6 bases). The CDR3 contains 15 residues. V was shortened by 4 bases and J by 6 bases, with 19 bases between the two germline ends. The germline CDR1 and CDR2 sequences are MNHNY and SVGAGI (reference sequence). The CDR3 loop reads CASSFGDGRWVEQYF. The DNA of the CDR3 is TGTGCCAGCAGTTTCGGGGACGGGAGATGGGTCGAGCAGTACTTC.

This rearrangement joins TRBV27 to TRBJ2-7, with TRBD2 matching over 8 bases. CDR1 is MNHEY, CDR2 SMNVEV, per germline (reference sequence). V lost 5 bases to trimming and J lost 7 bases; unmatched junction nucleotides: 10. The CDR3 has 14 amino acids. The CDR3 loop reads CASSPLPPGGEQYF. As DNA, the CDR3 is TGTGCCAGCAGTCCGCTACCCCCGGGAGGGGAGCAGTACTTC.

The J gene is TRBJ2-2, the V gene TRBV9; 13 bases are shared with TRBD2. V gave up 3 bases and J gave up 0 bases; unmatched junction bases: 2. The CDR3 has 17 amino acids. Per the germline V gene, CDR1 is SGDLS and CDR2 is YYNGEE. The CDR3 sequence is CASSATSGGSNTGELFF. The CDR3 DNA is TGTGCCAGCAGCGCGACTAGCGGGGGGTCGAACACCGGGGAGCTGTTTTTT.

The J gene is TRBJ1-5, the V gene TRBV5-2; the tabulated D call, TRBD1, remains unverified against the DNA. TRBV5-2 is a pseudogene segment. The CDR3 has 23 amino acids. The chain's CDR3 is CASNYPAPGQGPIVNRSNQPQHF. The CDR3 DNA reads TGTGCCAGCAATTATCCGGCCCCGGGACAGGGGCCCATCGTAAATAGGAGCAATCAGCCCCAGCATTTT.

The rearrangement links TRBV7-2 to TRBJ2-3; D tentatively reads TRBD1 or TRBD2 (5 bases each). Between the trimmed V and J ends, which lost 5 bases and 4 bases, there was a span of 16 bases. The CDR3 length is 15 residues. The germline gives CDR1 SGHTA, CDR2 FQGNSA. CDR3 DNA: TGTGCCAGCAGCCCGGGGACGGTCCAGGCAGATACGCAGTATTTT. The encoded protein is CASSPGTVQADTQYF.

This clone came up a few times. The rearrangement links TRBV29-1 to TRBJ2-3; the D gene is possibly TRBD2 (5 bases). Per germline, CDR1 SQVTM and CDR2 ANQGSEA. The CDR3 spans 15 residues. Trimming left V 2 bases short and J 3 bases short, with 15 bases between. This CDR3 reads CSVEYGLLGTDTQYF. The CDR3 DNA reads as TGCAGCGTTGAATACGGACTCCTGGGGACAGATACGCAGTATTTT.

This rearrangement joins TRBV12-5 to TRBJ1-2, with 10 bases identical to TRBD1. Germline V gives CDR1 LGHNT, CDR2 FRNRAP. V lost 7 bases to trimming and J lost 8 bases; unmatched junction nucleotides: 7. This CDR3 contains 13 residues. CDR3 amino acids: CASDLGQGLGYTF. Here the CDR3 DNA reads TGTGCTAGTGACCTGGGACAGGGGTTAGGCTACACCTTC. The variable domain in full, with the rest retrieved from reference TRBV12-5 and TRBJ1-2, is DARVTQTPRHKVTEMGQEVTMRCQPILGHNTVFWYRQTMMQGLELLAYFRNRAPLDDSGMPKDRFSAEMPDATLATLKIQPSEPRDSAVYFCASDLGQGLGYTFGSGTRLTVV.

This chain connects TRBV7-8 to TRBJ2-7; TRBD2 might be the D (6 bases). With 2 bases removed from V and 6 bases from J, the gap between germline ends came to 14 bases. Germline lookup yields CDR1 SGHVS and CDR2 FQNEAQ. The CDR3 extends over 14 amino acids. The CDR3 protein is CASSLSGGDGEQYF. CDR3 coding DNA: TGTGCCAGCAGCTTATCAGGAGGGGACGGCGAGCAGTACTTC.

The rearrangement joins TRBV29-1 to TRBJ2-2; tentatively, D is TRBD1 (6 bases). V was clipped by 6 bases and J by 3 bases, with 14 bases between them. This CDR3 has 14 amino acids. The germline V gene encodes CDR1 SQVTM and CDR2 ANQGSEA. CDR3 DNA sequence: TGCAGCGTAATCCCGGGACAACACACCGGGGAGCTGTTTTTT. Protein: CSVIPGQHTGELFF.

J is TRBJ1-1 and V is TRBV4-1, with 9 nucleotides matching TRBD1. Germline CDR1 and CDR2: MGHRA and YSYEKL. V shed 4 bases and J 1 base; nucleotides not matched to a gene: 7. This CDR3 has 16 amino acids. CDR3 DNA: TGCGCCAGCAGCCGAGGAGGACAGGGGTGGAACACTGAAGCTTTCTTT. Translation gives CASSRGGQGWNTEAFF.

The chain combines TRBV19 with TRBJ1-1, with D possibly matching TRBD1 (5 bases). CDR1 and CDR2 from the germline V gene are LNHDA and SQIVND (reference sequence). Trimming removed 5 bases from V and 0 bases from J, with 16 bases in between. The CDR3 has 16 residues. CDR3 sequence (DNA): TGTGCCAGTAGTTCAGGGCTCCCTATTATGAACACTGAAGCTTTCTTT. It encodes CASSSGLPIMNTEAFF.

The genes are TRBV5-1 and TRBJ2-7, with TRBD1 matching over 12 bases. The CDR3 has 14 amino acids. V shed 3 bases, J shed 6 bases, and the junction held 4 bases outside the gene matches. Germline CDR1 and CDR2: SGHRS and YFSETQ. This chain's CDR3 is CASSSGQGALEQYF. The CDR3 region has the DNA TGCGCCAGCAGCTCGGGACAGGGGGCCCTCGAGCAGTACTTC.

The chain links TRBV4-1 to TRBJ1-1, with D perhaps TRBD1 (6 bases). The V gene lost 1 base and the J gene lost 0 bases, with 12 bases spanning the gap. Germline CDR1 and CDR2: MGHRA and YSYEKL. This CDR3 contains 16 residues. The CDR3 sequence is CASSQGTATLNTEAFF. CDR3 in DNA: TGCGCCAGCAGCCAAGGGACAGCCACTTTGAACACTGAAGCTTTCTTT.

The chain uses TRBV11-3 and TRBJ1-2; no clear D. Germline CDR1 is SGHNT and CDR2 is YENEEA. Trimming removed 0 bases at V and 5 bases at J, with 16 bases between. The CDR3 is made up of 16 amino acids. For the CDR3, the DNA is TGTGCCAGCAGCTTAGATCGGGAGGGATTCGGATATGGCTACACCTTC. This gives the protein CASSLDREGFGYGYTF.

The rearrangement joins TRBV23-1 to TRBJ2-7; D is undetermined. TRBV23-1 is known as an ORF, though its function is uncertain. V was clipped by 2 bases and J by 1 base, with 9 bases between them. CDR3 size: 14 residues. CDR3 nucleotides: TGCGCCAGCAGTCAACCCGGGCAGTCCTACGAGCAGTACTTC. It encodes CASSQPGQSYEQYF.

The chain employs TRBV4-1 and TRBJ2-7; D call uncertain. Germline CDR1 is MGHRA and CDR2 is YSYEKL. There are 15 residues in the CDR3. The V gene lost 3 bases and the J gene lost 0 bases, with 12 bases spanning the gap. CDR3 residues: CASSQGFSTSYEQYF. The DNA for the CDR3 is TGCGCCAGCAGCCAGGGGTTCAGTACCTCCTACGAGCAGTACTTC.

This sequence joins TRBV5-1 and TRBJ1-4; 9 positions agree with TRBD1. The CDR3 extends over 15 amino acids. Germline V gives CDR1 SGHRS, CDR2 YFSETQ. V lost 0 bases to trimming and J lost 5 bases; unmatched junction nucleotides: 2. CDR3 in amino acids: CASSLGGQGNEKLFF. The CDR3 coding sequence is TGCGCCAGCAGCTTGGGCGGACAGGGGAATGAAAAACTGTTTTTT.

This sequence joins TRBV27 and TRBJ2-7, with 7 bases fitting TRBD1. This CDR3 contains 14 residues. The trim removed 4 bases at V and 3 bases at J, leaving 6 bases unmatched. Germline V gives CDR1 MNHEY, CDR2 SMNVEV (reference sequence). The CDR3 DNA reads as TGTGCCAGCAGTTCGGGACAGATAAGCTACGAGCAGTACTTC. Amino acids: CASSSGQISYEQYF.

The chain employs TRBV6-5 and TRBJ1-4; D is perhaps TRBD1 (5 bases). Germline loops: CDR1 MNHEY, CDR2 SVGAGI. CDR3 size: 15 residues. V was pared by 5 bases and J by 5 bases, with 15 bases between. CDR3 DNA sequence: TGTGCCAGCAGTCCAATTGAGTGGGGGAATGAAAAACTGTTTTTT. Its protein product is CASSPIEWGNEKLFF.

This clone was detected once. The rearrangement uses TRBV6-5 and TRBJ1-1; D uncertain. The CDR3 contains 16 residues. V lost 0 bases, J lost 4 bases, and 15 bases lay in between. CDR1 and CDR2 from the germline V gene are MNHEY and SVGAGI. CDR3 nucleotides: TGTGCCAGCAGTTACTCGGGTTCGACGGGGAGCACTGAAGCTTTCTTT. It yields the protein CASSYSGSTGSTEAFF.

This chain connects TRBV19 to TRBJ2-7; 9 bases fit TRBD1. J lost 9 bases, V lost 5 bases, and 8 bases had no gene match. CDR3 length: 13 residues. Germline CDR1 and CDR2: LNHDA and SQIVND (reference sequence). Here the CDR3 DNA reads TGTGCCAGTAGTCCTGGGACAGGGACCAGGCAGTACTTC. Translated: CASSPGTGTRQYF.

This chain connects TRBV25-1 to TRBJ1-1; D remains unclear. V was clipped by 0 bases and J by 0 bases, with 11 bases between them. The CDR3 extends over 16 amino acids. In germline, CDR1 is MGHDK, CDR2 SYGVNS. The CDR3 loop reads CASSEYCPIMNTEAFF. CDR3 bases: TGTGCCAGCAGTGAATACTGCCCCATTATGAACACTGAAGCTTTCTTT.

This rearrangement joins TRBV29-1 to TRBJ2-5; no clear D gene. In germline, CDR1 is SQVTM, CDR2 ANQGSEA. This CDR3 spans 11 amino acids. Between the trimmed V and J ends, which lost 3 bases and 2 bases, there was a span of 4 bases. CDR3 sequence reads: CSVDRQETQYF. The DNA of the CDR3 is TGCAGCGTTGACAGGCAAGAGACCCAGTACTTC.